This TCR beta chain was sequenced for a study of blood T cell repertoires in COVID-19. About the research overall: Samples came from the United States, Italy and Spain, spanning acute and convalescent COVID-19. The cDNA or gDNA used as material had been derived from T cells, B-cell-depleted T cells, or PBMCs.

The CDR3 totals 13 residues. The germline CDR1 and CDR2 sequences are LGHDT and YNNKEL (reference sequence). Trimming cost V 1 base and J 2 bases, with 5 bases left between them. The table came from immunoSEQ multiplex PCR; TCRdb's copy has only in-frame clones and leaves some out. The sample comprises around 300,000 clones, about 90% of which are singletons, and 1.5% to 2% rests with the top ten. Material for sequencing was PBMCs or T cells enriched from blood (not recorded which). The chain uses TRBV3-1 (or the pseudogene TRBV3-2) and TRBJ2-5; tentative D call: TRBD1 (5 bases). The sequence derives from a woman aged 60-70 years who had recovered from COVID-19. The CDR3 reads CASSQGQQETQYF. CDR3 sequence (DNA): TGTGCCAGCAGCCAAGGACAGCAAGAGACCCAGTACTTC.